This TCR beta chain was sequenced in a study of follicular helper T cells after annual influenza vaccination. Study-level information: Across the 2013-2014, 2014-2015 and 2015-2016 vaccination seasons, some subjects were resampled. Study-wide findings and caveats: ICOS-CD38- cTfh most often held earlier Day 7 ICOS+CD38+ clones.

Germline loops: CDR1 LNHDA, CDR2 SQIVND (reference sequence). Trimming removed 8 bases from V and 9 bases from J, with 17 bases in between. The CDR3 spans 13 residues. TCRB was sequenced at Survey level resolution. The data were produced by immunoSEQ multiplex PCR, yet TCRdb's version contains in-frame clones alone and is incomplete. This table has 8,500 to 9,000 clones, approximately 78% appearing once. Note on this clone: Its antigen is unknown.

The time point: 2015-2016 season, 7 days after influenza vaccination. Blood volume per time point ranged from 40 to 100 mL. This sequence joins TRBV19 and TRBJ2-4; D unresolved. The receptor was isolated from an adult who received the influenza vaccine. Source: CXCR5+ CD38- circulating T follicular helper cells from blood, taken 7 days after influenza vaccination. Documented subset: circulating Tfh, non-naive CD4+CXCR5+PD-1+ (ICOS+CD38+ or ICOS-CD38-). CDR3 residues: CASRTGGVGIQYF. The CDR3 DNA follows: TGTGCCAGTCGGACGGGTGGGGTGGGCATTCAGTACTTC.